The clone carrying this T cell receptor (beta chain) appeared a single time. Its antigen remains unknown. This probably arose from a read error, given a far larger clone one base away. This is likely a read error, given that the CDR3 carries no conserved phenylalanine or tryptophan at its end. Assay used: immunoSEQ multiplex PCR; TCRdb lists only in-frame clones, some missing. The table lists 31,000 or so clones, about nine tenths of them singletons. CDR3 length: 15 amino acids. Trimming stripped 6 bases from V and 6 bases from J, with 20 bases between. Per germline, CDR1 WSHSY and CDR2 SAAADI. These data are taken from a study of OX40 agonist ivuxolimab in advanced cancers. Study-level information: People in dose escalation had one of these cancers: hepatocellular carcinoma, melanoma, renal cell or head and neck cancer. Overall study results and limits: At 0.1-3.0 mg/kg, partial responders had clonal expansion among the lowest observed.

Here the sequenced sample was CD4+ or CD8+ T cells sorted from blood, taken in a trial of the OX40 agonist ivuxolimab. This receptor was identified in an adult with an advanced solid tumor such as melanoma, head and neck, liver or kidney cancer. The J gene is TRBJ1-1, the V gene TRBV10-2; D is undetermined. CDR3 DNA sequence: TGCGCCAGCAGCCAAGATTCCCCCTCTAGGGCTGAAGCTTTCCTT. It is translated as CASSQDSPSRAEAFL.